Shown below are 4 T cell receptor beta chains from a single sample sequenced in a study of cytomegalovirus exposure and HLA in healthy donors. Primers included in the PCR were 60 Vbeta and 13 Jbeta primers. TCRdb's copy holds only in-frame clones and misses some; the assay was immunoSEQ multiplex PCR. Among around 200,000 clones listed, about 83% were seen once. The sample consisted of PBMCs. Source of these receptors: a woman aged 45-65 years in good health and CMV-seropositive.

This clone has just one count. CDR3 nucleotides: TGTGCCAGCAGCTCGACCGGGACAGAACTTTATAGCAATCAGCCCCAGCATTTT. This codes for CASSSTGTELYSNQPQHF. The genes are TRBV7-9 and TRBJ1-5; 7 nucleotides align to TRBD1. J gave up 0 bases and V 4 bases, and 12 bases lay outside the gene matches. The CDR3 sequence is 18 residues long. The germline V gene encodes CDR1 SEHNR and CDR2 FQNEAQ (reference sequence).

The V call is TRBV27, the J call TRBJ2-3; D is perhaps TRBD1 (5 bases). Trimming shortened V by 7 bases and J by 8 bases, and 16 bases separated the two germline ends. The CDR3 spans 13 residues. Germline V gene lookup returns CDR1 MNHEY and CDR2 SMNVEV (reference sequence). The CDR3 spells CASTPGGHGTQYF. The CDR3 coding sequence is TGTGCCAGCACCCCCGGTGGACACGGTACGCAGTATTTT.

The V call is TRBV30, the J call TRBJ2-7, with D possibly matching TRBD1 (6 bases). The CDR3 has 11 residues. Germline loops: CDR1 GTSNPN, CDR2 SVGIG (reference sequence). The V gene lost 3 bases and the J gene lost 4 bases, with 7 bases spanning the gap. The CDR3 protein is CAWRRGYEQYF. CDR3 coding DNA: TGTGCCTGGAGGAGGGGGTACGAGCAGTACTTC.

V usage is TRBV9 and J usage is TRBJ1-2, with TRBD1 matching 9 bases. The germline gives CDR1 SGDLS, CDR2 YYNGEE. The junction had 7 bases not matched to a gene; V was cut back by 4 bases and J by 6 bases. The CDR3 consists of 14 residues. In DNA form, the CDR3 reads TGTGCCAGCAGCACGCGGGACAGGGAACATGGCTACACCTTC. Encoded protein: CASSTRDREHGYTF. The whole variable domain, remainder taken from reference TRBV9 and TRBJ1-2, is DSGVTQTPKHLITATGQRVTLRCSPRSGDLSVYWYQQSLDQGLQFLIQYYNGEERAKGNILERFSAQQFPDLHSELNLSSLELGDSALYFCASSTRDREHGYTFGSGTRLTVV.